This T cell receptor beta chain was sequenced in a study of T cell responses to AZD1222 COVID-19 vaccine. Unmatched junction bases numbered 3, after V lost 7 bases and J lost 5 bases. The CDR3 is made up of 12 amino acids. Germline lookup yields CDR1 GTSNPN and CDR2 SVGIG (reference sequence). The assay was immunoSEQ multiplex PCR, and TCRdb's table has in-frame clones only and misses some. Of under 150,000 clones in the sample, roughly 86% were seen once. J is TRBJ1-4 and V is TRBV30, with TRBD1 matching 8 bases. The receptor comes from an adult who received the AZD1222 COVID-19 vaccine. The sequencing here drew on peripheral blood, taken 28 days after the second AZD1222 dose. The CDR3 region is CALTGVNEKLFF. The CDR3 nucleotides read TGTGCCTTGACAGGGGTGAATGAAAAACTGTTTTTT.